The clone carrying this T cell receptor beta chain was recorded only once. These data originate in a study of identifying expanded T cells in peripheral blood. Clones were read by immunoSEQ multiplex PCR, and TCRdb kept only the in-frame ones, dropping some. Among some 100,000 clones listed, around 85% were seen once. Germline assignment: CDR1 SEHNR and CDR2 FQNEAQ (reference sequence). Trimming cost V 5 bases and J 2 bases, with 16 bases left between them. The CDR3 sequence is 16 residues long. The sequenced sample was blood. The rearrangement uses TRBV7-9 and TRBJ2-1, with a possible D match to TRBD1 (6 bases). This clonotype originated in a person between 18 and 75 years old in good health. This CDR3 is CASSTDTPGAYNEQFF. In DNA form, the CDR3 reads TGTGCCAGCAGCACGGACACGCCAGGGGCCTACAATGAGCAGTTCTTC.